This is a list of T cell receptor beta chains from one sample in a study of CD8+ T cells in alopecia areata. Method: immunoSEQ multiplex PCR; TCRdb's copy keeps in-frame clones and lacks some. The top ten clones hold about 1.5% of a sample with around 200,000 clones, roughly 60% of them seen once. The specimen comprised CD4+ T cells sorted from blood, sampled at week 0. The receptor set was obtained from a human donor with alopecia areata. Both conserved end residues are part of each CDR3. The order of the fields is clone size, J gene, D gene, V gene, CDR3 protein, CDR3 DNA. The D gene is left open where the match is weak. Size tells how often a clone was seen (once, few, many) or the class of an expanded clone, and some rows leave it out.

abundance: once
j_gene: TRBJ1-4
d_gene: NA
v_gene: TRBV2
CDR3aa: CASTREATNEKLFF
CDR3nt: TGTGCCAGCACCAGGGAGGCAACTAATGAAAAACTGTTTTTT

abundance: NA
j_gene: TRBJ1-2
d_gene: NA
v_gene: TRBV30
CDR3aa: CAWKDSAGYTF
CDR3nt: TGTGCCTGGAAGGACTCCGCGGGCTACACCTTC

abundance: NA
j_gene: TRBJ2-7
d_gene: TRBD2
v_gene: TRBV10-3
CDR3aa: CAISGTSGGYEQYF
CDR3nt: TGTGCCATCAGTGGGACTAGCGGCGGGTACGAGCAGTACTTC

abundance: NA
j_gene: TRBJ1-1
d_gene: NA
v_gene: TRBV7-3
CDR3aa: CASSLGPKNTEAFF
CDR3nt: TGTGCCAGCAGCTTAGGGCCGAAGAACACTGAAGCTTTCTTT

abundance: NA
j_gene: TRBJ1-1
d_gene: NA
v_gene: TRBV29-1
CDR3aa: CSVGQPGNTEAFF
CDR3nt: TGCAGCGTTGGACAGCCAGGGAACACTGAAGCTTTCTTT

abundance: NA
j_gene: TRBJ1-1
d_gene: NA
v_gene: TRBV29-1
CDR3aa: CSVARQANTEAFF
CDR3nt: TGCAGCGTTGCCCGACAGGCGAACACTGAAGCTTTCTTT

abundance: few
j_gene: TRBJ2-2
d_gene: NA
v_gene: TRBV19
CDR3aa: CASSISGTHTGELFF
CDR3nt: TGTGCCAGTAGTATTTCTGGCACCCACACCGGGGAGCTGTTTTTT

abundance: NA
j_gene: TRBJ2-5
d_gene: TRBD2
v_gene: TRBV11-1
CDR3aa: CASSRAGGETQYF
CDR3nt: TGTGCCAGCAGCCGAGCGGGGGGAGAGACCCAGTACTTC

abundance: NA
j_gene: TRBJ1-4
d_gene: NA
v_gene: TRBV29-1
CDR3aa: CSVEATGDEKLFF
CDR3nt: TGCAGCGTTGAAGCTACGGGGGATGAAAAACTGTTTTTT

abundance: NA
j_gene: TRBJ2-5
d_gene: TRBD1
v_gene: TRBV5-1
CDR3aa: CASSQNAGGGKTQYF
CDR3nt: TGCGCCAGCAGCCAAAATGCAGGGGGTGGAAAGACCCAGTACTTC

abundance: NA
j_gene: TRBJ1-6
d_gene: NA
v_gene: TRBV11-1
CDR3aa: CASSLEGSGNSPLHF
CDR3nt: TGTGCCAGCAGCTTGGAGGGTTCCGGCAATTCACCCCTCCACTTT

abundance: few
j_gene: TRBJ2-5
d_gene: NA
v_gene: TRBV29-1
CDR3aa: CSVNRALGETQYF
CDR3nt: TGCAGCGTTAACAGGGCGTTGGGAGAGACCCAGTACTTC

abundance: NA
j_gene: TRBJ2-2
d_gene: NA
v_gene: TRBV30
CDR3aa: CAWSVGLYGGELFF
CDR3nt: TGTGCCTGGAGTGTAGGACTCTATGGCGGGGAGCTGTTTTTT

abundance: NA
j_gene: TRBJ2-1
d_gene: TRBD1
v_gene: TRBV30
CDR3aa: CAWSRDRGRLRTEQFF
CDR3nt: TGTGCCTGGTCCCGGGACAGGGGGCGCCTTCGAACTGAGCAGTTCTTC

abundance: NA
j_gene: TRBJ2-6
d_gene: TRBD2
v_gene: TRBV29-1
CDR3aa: CSVGGGSGANVLTF
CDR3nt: TGCAGCGTTGGGGGAGGGTCTGGGGCCAACGTCCTGACTTTC

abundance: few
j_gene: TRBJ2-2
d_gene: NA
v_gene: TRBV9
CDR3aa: CASSVTGKNTGELFF
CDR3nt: TGTGCCAGCAGCGTGACGGGAAAGAACACCGGGGAGCTGTTTTTT

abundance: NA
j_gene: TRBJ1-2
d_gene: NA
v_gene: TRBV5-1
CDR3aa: CASSYVGENYGYTF
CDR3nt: TGCGCCAGCAGCTACGTAGGGGAGAACTATGGCTACACCTTC

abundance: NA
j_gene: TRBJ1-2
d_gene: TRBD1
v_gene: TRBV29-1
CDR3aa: CSVEGQGYGYTF
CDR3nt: TGCAGCGTTGAGGGACAGGGCTATGGCTACACCTTC

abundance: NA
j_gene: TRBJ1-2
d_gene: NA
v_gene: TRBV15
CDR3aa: CATSRDGWVGDYGYTF
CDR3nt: TGTGCCACCAGCAGAGATGGATGGGTTGGCGACTATGGCTACACCTTC

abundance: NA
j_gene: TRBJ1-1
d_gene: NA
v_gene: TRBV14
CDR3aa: CASSHKALNTEAFF
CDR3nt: TGTGCCAGCAGCCATAAAGCCTTGAACACTGAAGCTTTCTTT

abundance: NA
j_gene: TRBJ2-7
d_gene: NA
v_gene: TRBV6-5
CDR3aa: CSAGNFYEQYF
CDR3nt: TGCAGTGCAGGAAACTTCTACGAGCAGTACTTC

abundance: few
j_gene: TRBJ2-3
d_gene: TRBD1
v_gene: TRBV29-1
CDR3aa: CSLGQGAADTQYF
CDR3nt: TGCAGCCTAGGACAGGGGGCTGCAGATACGCAGTATTTT

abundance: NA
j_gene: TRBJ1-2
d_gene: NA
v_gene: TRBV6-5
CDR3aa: CASSYSRGAYGYTF
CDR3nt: TGTGCCAGCAGTTACTCAAGGGGCGCTTATGGCTACACCTTC

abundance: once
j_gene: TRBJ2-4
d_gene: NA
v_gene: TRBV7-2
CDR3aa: CASSLWGPRGAKNIQYF
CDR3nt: TGTGCCAGCAGCTTATGGGGTCCCCGGGGAGCCAAAAACATTCAGTACTTC

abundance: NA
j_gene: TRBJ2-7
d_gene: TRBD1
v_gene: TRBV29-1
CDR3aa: CSVEDRAYEQYF
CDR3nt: TGCAGCGTTGAGGACAGGGCCTACGAGCAGTACTTC

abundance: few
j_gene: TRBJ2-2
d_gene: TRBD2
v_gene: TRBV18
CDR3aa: CASSPPQAGGNTGELFF
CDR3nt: TGTGCCAGCTCACCACCTCAAGCGGGGGGAAACACCGGGGAGCTGTTTTTT

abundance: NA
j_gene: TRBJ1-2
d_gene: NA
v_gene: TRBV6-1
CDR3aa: CASTPDSGRGYTF
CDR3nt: TGTGCCAGCACCCCCGACTCGGGTCGTGGCTACACCTTC

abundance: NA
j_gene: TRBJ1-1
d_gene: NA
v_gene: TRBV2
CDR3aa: CASTPQLNTEAFF
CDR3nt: TGTGCCAGCACCCCCCAACTGAACACTGAAGCTTTCTTT

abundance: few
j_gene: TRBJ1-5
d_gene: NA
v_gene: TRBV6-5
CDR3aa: CASSTKYNQPQHF
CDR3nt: TGTGCCAGCAGTACGAAGTACAATCAGCCCCAGCATTTT

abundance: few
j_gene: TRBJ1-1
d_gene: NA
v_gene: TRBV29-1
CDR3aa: CSVGNRMNTEAFF
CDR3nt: TGCAGCGTCGGGAACAGGATGAACACTGAAGCTTTCTTT

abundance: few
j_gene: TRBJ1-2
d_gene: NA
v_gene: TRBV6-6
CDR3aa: CASSFLRGYGYTF
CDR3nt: TGTGCCAGCAGCTTCCTGCGGGGATATGGCTACACCTTC

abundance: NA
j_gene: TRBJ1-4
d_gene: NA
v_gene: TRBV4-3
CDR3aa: CASSQKGGDEKLFF
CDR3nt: TGCGCCAGCAGCCAAAAGGGGGGTGATGAAAAACTGTTTTTT

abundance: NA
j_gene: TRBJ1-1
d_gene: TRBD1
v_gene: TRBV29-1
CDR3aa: CSAIQGAREAFF
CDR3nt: TGCAGCGCGATACAGGGGGCCAGAGAAGCTTTCTTT

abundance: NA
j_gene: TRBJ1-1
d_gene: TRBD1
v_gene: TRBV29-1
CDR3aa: CSVGQRLMNTEAFF
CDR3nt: TGCAGCGTGGGACAGAGACTCATGAACACTGAAGCTTTCTTT

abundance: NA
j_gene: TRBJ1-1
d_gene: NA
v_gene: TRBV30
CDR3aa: CAWGSDIRGTEAFF
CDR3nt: TGTGCCTGGGGGTCGGACATTAGGGGCACTGAAGCTTTCTTT

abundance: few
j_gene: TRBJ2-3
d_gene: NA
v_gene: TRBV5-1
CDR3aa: CASSLFAGASTDTQYF
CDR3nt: TGCGCCAGCAGCTTGTTTGCGGGGGCTAGCACAGATACGCAGTATTTT

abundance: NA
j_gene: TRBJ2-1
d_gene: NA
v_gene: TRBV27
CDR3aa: CASRKPQGYNEQFF
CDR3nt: TGTGCCAGCAGGAAACCTCAGGGGTACAATGAGCAGTTCTTC

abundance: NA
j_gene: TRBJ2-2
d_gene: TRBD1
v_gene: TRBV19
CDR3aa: CASSTRDRMFGELFF
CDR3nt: TGTGCCAGTAGTACCCGGGACAGGATGTTCGGGGAGCTGTTTTTT

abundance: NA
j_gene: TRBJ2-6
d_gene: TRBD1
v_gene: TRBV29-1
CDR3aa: CSVEGTGSSGANVLTF
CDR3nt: TGCAGCGTTGAAGGGACAGGATCCTCTGGGGCCAACGTCCTGACTTTC

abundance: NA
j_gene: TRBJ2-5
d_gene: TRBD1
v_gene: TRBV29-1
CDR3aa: CSVAGTGIQETQYF
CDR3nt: TGCAGCGTGGCCGGGACAGGTATCCAAGAGACCCAGTACTTC

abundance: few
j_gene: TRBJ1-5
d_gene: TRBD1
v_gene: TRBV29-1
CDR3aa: CSVVEQGTEYSNQPQHF
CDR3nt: TGCAGCGTTGTTGAGCAGGGGACAGAGTATAGCAATCAGCCCCAGCATTTT

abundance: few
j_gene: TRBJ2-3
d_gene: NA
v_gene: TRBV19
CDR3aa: CASSALGGSTDTQYF
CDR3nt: TGTGCCAGTAGTGCCCTCGGGGGTAGCACAGATACGCAGTATTTT

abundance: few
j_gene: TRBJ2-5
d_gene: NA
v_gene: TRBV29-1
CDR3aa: CSARRGGETQYF
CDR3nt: TGCAGCGCAAGAAGGGGTGGAGAGACCCAGTACTTC

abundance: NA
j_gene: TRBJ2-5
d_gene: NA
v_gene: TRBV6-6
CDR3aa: CASSYIGPQETQYF
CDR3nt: TGTGCCAGCAGTTACATAGGGCCCCAAGAGACCCAGTACTTC

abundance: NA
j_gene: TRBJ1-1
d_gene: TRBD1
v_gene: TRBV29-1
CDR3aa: CSVRGQGNTEAFF
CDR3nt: TGCAGCGTAAGGGGACAGGGGAACACTGAAGCTTTCTTT

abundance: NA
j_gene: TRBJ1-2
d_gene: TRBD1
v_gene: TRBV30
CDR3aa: CAWSAQGPYGYTF
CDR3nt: TGTGCCTGGAGTGCACAGGGGCCCTATGGCTACACCTTC

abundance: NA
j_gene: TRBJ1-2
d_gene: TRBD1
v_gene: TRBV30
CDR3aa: CAWSVLGQGSSGYTF
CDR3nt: TGTGCCTGGAGTGTACTAGGACAGGGTAGCAGTGGCTACACCTTC

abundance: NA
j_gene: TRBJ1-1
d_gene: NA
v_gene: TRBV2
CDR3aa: CASLLESLLNTEAFF
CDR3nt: TGTGCCAGCTTATTGGAGTCCTTGTTGAACACTGAAGCTTTCTTT

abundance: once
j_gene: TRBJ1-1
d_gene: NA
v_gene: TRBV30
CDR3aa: CAWNLSPNTEAFF
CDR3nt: TGTGCCTGGAATTTATCCCCGAACACTGAAGCTTTCTTT

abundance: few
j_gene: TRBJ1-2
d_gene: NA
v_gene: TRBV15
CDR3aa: CATSRDSGERYTF
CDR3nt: TGTGCCACCAGCAGAGATTCAGGGGAGCGCTACACCTTC